This entry lists 28 T cell receptor beta chains sequenced from one sample in a study of OX40 agonist ivuxolimab in advanced cancers. Produced via immunoSEQ multiplex PCR; TCRdb's table is partial and in-frame only. This table has about 79,000 clones, 81% appearing once. The sample consisted of CD4+ or CD8+ T cells sorted from blood, taken in a trial of the OX40 agonist ivuxolimab. The receptors here all came from an adult with an advanced solid tumor such as melanoma, head and neck, liver or kidney cancer.

This chain connects TRBV15 to TRBJ2-7; D uncertain. V was cut by 3 bases and J by 3 bases, with 9 bases left in between. Germline CDR1 and CDR2: LNHNV and YYDKDF (reference sequence). This CDR3 is built from 13 residues. The CDR3 coding sequence is TGTGCCACCAGCAGGGCAGACTTCTACGAGCAGTACTTC. Translating it yields CATSRADFYEQYF.

This clone was found a few times. This chain joins TRBV2 and TRBJ1-2, with 7 bases lining up with TRBD1. This CDR3 is built from 14 residues. Trimming removed 7 bases from V and 4 bases from J; junction bases left unmatched: 9. From germline, CDR1 is SNHLY and CDR2 FYNNEI. CDR3 sequence (DNA): TGTGCCAGCACGCGGGACAGAAACTTCTATGGCTACACCTTC. As protein: CASTRDRNFYGYTF.

This clone was picked up a small number of times. V usage is TRBV7-3 and J usage is TRBJ2-1, with D uncertain. Germline V gene data show CDR1 as SGHTA and CDR2 as FQGTGA. The germline V and J ends were trimmed by 1 base and 6 bases, with 7 bases remaining between them. CDR3 size: 13 residues. Written as DNA, the CDR3 is TGTGCCAGCAGCTTAATTCACAGCAATGAGCAGTTCTTC. This sequence encodes CASSLIHSNEQFF.

About this clone itself: The same CDR3 arises from other DNA sequences in this sample as well. V and J are TRBV2 and TRBJ2-7, with TRBD1 matching over 9 bases. Germline V gene sequence: CDR1 SNHLY, CDR2 FYNNEI. The V segment lost 3 bases and the J segment 9 bases; nucleotides outside the gene matches: 9. The CDR3 covers 14 residues. In nucleotides, the CDR3 is TGTGCCAGCAGTGATCCGGGACAGGGTTTGTTGCAGTACTTC. Its translation is CASSDPGQGLLQYF.

The genes are TRBV7-9 and TRBJ2-5; TRBD2 agrees at 9 bases. The J call is doubtful: the DNA matches TRBJ2-7 better. Germline CDR1 and CDR2: SEHNR and FQNEAQ (reference sequence). The CDR3 consists of 15 residues. This CDR3 reads CASSKIAGAHSEQYF. CDR3 sequence (DNA): TGTGCCAGCAGCAAAATAGCGGGAGCCCACTCCGAGCAGTACTTC.

This chain joins TRBV5-1 and TRBJ2-2; TRBD2 aligns across 9 bases. J lost 5 bases, V lost 0 bases, and 5 bases had no gene match. There are 16 residues in the CDR3. Germline-derived CDR1 and CDR2 are SGHRS and YFSETQ. The CDR3 sequence is CASSLAVSGRTGELFF. As DNA, the CDR3 is TGCGCCAGCAGCTTGGCTGTTAGCGGGAGAACCGGGGAGCTGTTTTTT.

This rearrangement joins TRBV19 to TRBJ2-3; D gene ambiguous. Germline V lookup: CDR1 LNHDA, CDR2 SQIVND (reference sequence). V was pared by 0 bases and J by 6 bases, with 16 bases between. The CDR3 extends over 16 amino acids. CDR3: CASSIDSSFSPDTQYF. The CDR3 DNA sequence: TGTGCCAGTAGTATAGATTCTAGTTTTAGCCCTGATACGCAGTATTTT.

V usage is TRBV4-1 and J usage is TRBJ1-5; tentatively, D is TRBD1 (5 bases). This CDR3 region has 15 residues. The germline V gene encodes CDR1 MGHRA and CDR2 YSYEKL. Trimming removed 0 bases at V and 6 bases at J, with 12 bases between. The CDR3 protein is CASSQDEGTGQPQHF. The CDR3 DNA sequence: TGCGCCAGCAGCCAAGATGAAGGGACGGGTCAGCCCCAGCATTTT.

The chain is built from TRBV4-2 and TRBJ2-1; TRBD2 matches at 7 bases. The CDR3 has 16 residues. Trimming removed 3 bases from V and 4 bases from J; junction bases left unmatched: 9. Per germline, CDR1 LGHNA and CDR2 YNFKEQ. The DNA of the CDR3 is TGTGCCAGCAGCCATGCGGGACTACGATCATACAATGAGCAGTTCTTC. It is translated as CASSHAGLRSYNEQFF.

This chain connects TRBV18 to TRBJ1-1; no definite D call. Trimming cost V 3 bases and J 5 bases, with 7 bases left between them. The CDR3 runs to 12 residues. Germline assignment: CDR1 KGHSH and CDR2 LQKENI. The CDR3 loop is CASSPFETEAFF. For the CDR3, the DNA is TGTGCCAGCTCACCCTTCGAGACTGAAGCTTTCTTT.

The gene calls are TRBV2 and TRBJ1-5; no clear D gene. The germline V and J ends were trimmed by 3 bases and 4 bases, with 4 bases remaining between them. Germline CDR1 SNHLY, CDR2 FYNNEI. The CDR3 spans 12 residues. The CDR3 loop is CASSEDNQPQHF. CDR3 DNA sequence: TGTGCCAGCAGTGAGGATAATCAGCCCCAGCATTTT.

The chain couples TRBV10-3 to TRBJ2-1, with 13 bases identical to TRBD2. Germline values: CDR1 ENHRY, CDR2 SYGVKD. The CDR3 is 18 residues long. V shed 5 bases, J shed 6 bases, and the junction held 13 bases outside the gene matches. CDR3: CAISLRTSGSSLVNEQFF. The CDR3 DNA reads as TGTGCCATCAGTTTAAGGACTAGCGGGAGTTCTTTGGTCAATGAGCAGTTCTTC.

This chain's CDR3 is CASSLPLQGAGNTIYF. The CDR3 DNA sequence: TGCGCCAGCAGCTTACCGCTTCAGGGGGCTGGAAACACCATATATTTT. The chain recombines TRBV5-1 with TRBJ1-3; TRBD1 aligns across 7 bases. V was pared by 2 bases and J by 2 bases, with 7 bases of the junction left unmatched. CDR3 length: 16 residues. Germline V lookup: CDR1 SGHRS, CDR2 YFSETQ. The full variable domain, with the rest looked up from reference TRBV5-1 and TRBJ1-3, is KAGVTQTPRYLIKTRGQQVTLSCSPISGHRSVSWYQQTPGQGLQFLFEYFSETQRNKGNFPGRFSGRQFSNSRSEMNVSTLELGDSALYLCASSLPLQGAGNTIYFGEGSWLTVV.

The chain joins TRBV29-1 to TRBJ1-2; D is unresolved. The germline V gene has CDR1 SQVTM and CDR2 ANQGSEA. The CDR3 totals 13 residues. Trimming took off 0 bases at V and 3 bases at J, with 8 bases between the two ends. This chain's CDR3 is CSVEDLQYYGYTF. The CDR3 DNA sequence: TGCAGCGTTGAAGATCTTCAGTACTATGGCTACACCTTC. The full variable domain, completed using reference TRBV29-1 and TRBJ1-2, is SAVISQKPSRDICQRGTSLTIQCQVDSQVTMMFWYRQQPGQSLTLIATANQGSEATYESGFVIDKFPISRPNLTFSTLTVSNMSPEDSSIYLCSVEDLQYYGYTFGSGTRLTVV.

J is TRBJ2-7 and V is TRBV11-3, with TRBD2 identical over 8 bases. The J segment lost 0 bases and the V segment lost 0 bases, leaving 4 bases of the junction unmatched. The CDR3 covers 16 residues. Per the germline V gene, CDR1 is SGHNT and CDR2 is YENEEA. The CDR3 here is CASSLEAGGGSYEQYF. CDR3 bases: TGTGCCAGCAGCTTAGAGGCCGGGGGGGGCTCCTACGAGCAGTACTTC.

This clone is medium-sized (0.01 to 0.1%) within its sample. This same CDR3 is encoded by further DNA sequences in the sample. The V call is TRBV9, the J call TRBJ1-6; 7 bases match TRBD1. The V segment lost 2 bases and the J segment 7 bases; nucleotides outside the gene matches: 9. The CDR3 is made up of 16 amino acids. CDR1 and CDR2 (germline): SGDLS, YYNGEE. CDR3 bases: TGTGCCAGCAGCGTCGGGGTAGGGACAGAGAATTCACCCCTCCACTTT. Amino acid sequence: CASSVGVGTENSPLHF.

The rearrangement links TRBV5-4 to TRBJ2-5, with D unresolved. Deletions cut 0 bases from V and 5 bases from J, with 5 bases between. Germline assignment: CDR1 SGHNT and CDR2 YYREEE (reference sequence). CDR3 size: 12 residues. The CDR3 DNA follows: TGTGCCAGCAGCTTGGTTGAGGAGACCCAGTACTTC. This gives the protein CASSLVEETQYF.

The V and J genes are TRBV6-6 and TRBJ1-3; TRBD1 matches at 11 bases. V dropped 6 bases and J dropped 3; count of bases not matched to a gene: 4. The CDR3 spans 15 residues. CDR1 is MNHNY, CDR2 SVGAGI, per germline (reference sequence). In DNA form, the CDR3 reads TGTGCCAGCAGGCGGACAGGGGGCGTTGGAAACACCATATATTTT. Translating it yields CASRRTGGVGNTIYF.

The genes are TRBV7-2 and TRBJ2-7; D unresolved. This CDR3 comprises 15 residues. V lost 5 bases, J lost 6 bases, and 20 bases lay in between. The germline gives CDR1 SGHTA, CDR2 FQGNSA. CDR3 nucleotide sequence: TGTGCCAGCAGCCCCCCCTTACTCGGCTGGGTCGAGCAGTACTTC. Translating gives CASSPPLLGWVEQYF. Full variable domain (missing parts from reference TRBV7-2 and TRBJ2-7): GAGVSQSPSNKVTEKGKDVELRCDPISGHTALYWYRQSLGQGLEFLIYFQGNSAPDKSGLPSDRFSAERTGGSVSTLTIQRTQQEDSAVYLCASSPPLLGWVEQYFGPGTRLTVT.

The chain recombines TRBV7-9 with TRBJ2-3; unclear D gene. The V and J ends lost 3 bases and 1 base respectively, with 8 bases between them. The length of the CDR3 is 14 residues. Germline CDR1 and CDR2: SEHNR and FQNEAQ (reference sequence). The CDR3 loop is CASSFKWGTDTQYF. CDR3 DNA: TGTGCCAGCAGCTTCAAGTGGGGCACAGATACGCAGTATTTT. Full variable domain (missing parts from reference TRBV7-9 and TRBJ2-3): DTGVSQNPRHKITKRGQNVTFRCDPISEHNRLYWYRQTLGQGPEFLTYFQNEAQLEKSRLLSDRFSAERPKGSFSTLEIQRTEQGDSAMYLCASSFKWGTDTQYFGPGTRLTVL.

The chain links TRBV7-6 to TRBJ2-1; no clear D gene. The CDR3 loop spans 17 amino acids. In germline, CDR1 is SGHVS, CDR2 FNYEAQ. V lost 5 bases and J 3 bases, leaving 20 bases between the germline ends. CDR3 in DNA: TGTGCCAGCAGCCCGTCAACGGTGGGCCCGATCTACAATGAGCAGTTCTTC. It codes for CASSPSTVGPIYNEQFF.

This chain joins TRBV7-8 and TRBJ2-5; D is tentatively TRBD1 or TRBD2 (5 bases each). The J call may not be correct, given that the DNA end is closer to TRBJ2-7. The germline gives CDR1 SGHVS, CDR2 FQNEAQ. This CDR3 spans 13 amino acids. DNA for the CDR3: TGTGCCAGCAGCTTAGGAGGGACCCACGAGCAGTACTTC. This gives the protein CASSLGGTHEQYF.

The gene calls are TRBV7-9 and TRBJ2-5, with 9 bases fitting TRBD2. The germline V gene has CDR1 SEHNR and CDR2 FQNEAQ (reference sequence). With 5 bases clipped from V and 4 bases from J, the junction kept 11 bases outside the gene matches. The CDR3 has 16 residues. As DNA, the CDR3 is TGTGCCAGCAGCCCCCTGGGTAGCGGGAGCGGAGAGACCCAGTACTTC. It translates to CASSPLGSGSGETQYF.

This clone has a single count. The chain uses TRBV18 and TRBJ1-2; D possibly corresponds to TRBD1 (5 bases). Germline V lookup: CDR1 KGHSH, CDR2 LQKENI. The CDR3 contains 17 residues. Trimming removed 4 bases from V and 1 base from J, with 19 bases in between. Here the CDR3 DNA reads TGTGCCAGCTCACTAGCACAGACGACAGCTAGTAACTATGGCTACACCTTC. Its protein product is CASSLAQTTASNYGYTF.

The rearrangement uses TRBV9 and TRBJ1-6; D might be TRBD1 (6 bases). Germline lookup yields CDR1 SGDLS and CDR2 YYNGEE. CDR3 length: 14 residues. V lost 4 bases and J lost 10, with 15 bases in between. CDR3 loop: CASSPQGLESPLHF. The CDR3 DNA reads as TGTGCCAGCAGCCCTCAGGGGTTAGAGTCACCCCTCCACTTT.

The chain employs TRBV5-1 and TRBJ1-3; D uncertain. The CDR3 extends over 14 amino acids. The V gene lost 2 bases and the J gene lost 4 bases, with 10 bases spanning the gap. CDR1 is SGHRS and CDR2 is YFSETQ in the germline V gene. The DNA for the CDR3 is TGCGCCAGCAGCTTCGACGCGAGGGGAAACACCATATATTTT. Its translation: CASSFDARGNTIYF.

This chain links TRBV9 with TRBJ1-2, with D possibly matching TRBD1 (6 bases). The CDR3 is 15 amino acids. Germline V gene data show CDR1 as SGDLS and CDR2 as YYNGEE. V gave up 2 bases and J gave up 0 bases, with 11 bases separating them. This CDR3 reads CASSVRGQTNYGYTF. The DNA of the CDR3 is TGTGCCAGCAGCGTTCGGGGACAAACTAACTATGGCTACACCTTC.

The chain combines TRBV6-4 with TRBJ2-3; D might be TRBD1 or TRBD2, each matching 6 bases. With 5 bases removed from V and 2 bases from J, the gap between germline ends came to 11 bases. The CDR3 loop spans 14 amino acids. Germline CDR1 reads MRHNA; CDR2 reads SNTAGT. The CDR3 spells CASSWGAYTDTQYF. The CDR3 nucleotides are TGTGCCAGCAGTTGGGGGGCCTACACAGATACGCAGTATTTT.